This T cell receptor beta chain was obtained from a study of blood T cells in healthy people across ages. Study-wide points: Strongly correlated with naive T cell percentage was TCR beta diversity.

Through a sample-barcoded 5' primer and a J-beta primer mix, a second PCR was run for roughly 6 to 12 cycles. Tagging of each cDNA molecule was performed by a template-switch adaptor with 12 random nucleotides. Every sample gave at least 2.5 million paired-end reads containing CDR3. Via MiXCR, TCRdb re-called the 5' RACE reads, giving one row per CDR3 protein. The profile shows 1.4 million or so distinct CDR3 sequences, under 55% of them singletons. Points on this clonotype: The antigen remains undetermined.

Deletions cut 4 bases from V and 12 bases from J, with 24 bases between. Germline V gives CDR1 PRHDT, CDR2 FYEKMQ (reference sequence). The CDR3 is 15 residues long. This sequence was found in a woman aged 18-29 years in good health. Sequenced input: blood. The V gene is TRBV13, the J gene TRBJ1-2; no reliable D call. CDR3 sequence: CASSSRERDYGEDTF. Here the CDR3 DNA reads TGTGCCAGCAGCTCGAGAGAGAGAGATTATGGGGAGGACACCTTC.